Detailed here is one TCR beta chain. What it binds is unknown. The source of the sample is a study of shared clonotypes between healthy human individuals. TCRdb's copy holds only in-frame clones and misses some; the assay was immunoSEQ multiplex PCR. This table holds about 2 million clones, around 95% found once. Study-wide findings and caveats: Naive CD4 clonotypes overlapped across a handful of donors at approximately 5.5%. Generation probability values for non-shared clonotypes were lower than those for clonotypes shared by all four donors.

The germline V gene has CDR1 SNHLY and CDR2 FYNNEI. This CDR3 region has 14 residues. V was trimmed by 6 bases and J by 6 bases, leaving 12 bases between them. All of the donors resided in Nashville, Tennessee, and each was a Caucasian adult. Division of CD4+ cells produced a CD45RA+ naive subset and a CD45RA-negative memory subset. The chain has TRBV2 and TRBJ1-6; D might be TRBD1 (5 bases). This TCR derives from a man between 18 and 35 years old in good health. The sample taken for sequencing was naive CD4+ T cells sorted from blood. Subset specified: CD45RA+ positively selected. In DNA form, the CDR3 reads TGTGCCAGCAGGCTACAGGAAACTAATTCACCCCTCCACTTT. It specifies CASRLQETNSPLHF.